What follows describes a single T cell receptor beta chain. Its specificity is unknown. Per germline, CDR1 MNHEY and CDR2 SVGAGI. This CDR3 region has 14 residues. Trimming took off 5 bases at V and 10 bases at J, with 17 bases between the two ends. Samples were assayed with immunoSEQ v3.0 at survey level. The protocol was immunoSEQ multiplex PCR, while the TCRdb copy is restricted to in-frame clones and leaves out a portion. The sample carries tens of thousands of clones, approximately 95% recorded once. The data originate from a study of long-term antiretroviral therapy in people with HIV. Study-level findings and limits: The ART regimens used between the mid-2000s and the late 2010s may be less effective than current ones. Subsequent to ART, diversity was augmented yet persisted below that of transplant donor controls. Clones that expanded before ART (that is, prior to treatment) dominated the repertoire at all time points. Spans of CDR3 length were tighter for HIV repertoires than for controls.

The sequences come from unsorted PBMCs, collected 5.3 years after starting antiretroviral therapy. The chain employs TRBV6-5 and TRBJ1-4; possible D gene TRBD1, 6 bases. The TCR originated in a middle-aged man with HIV. The CDR3: CASSPSGGTVKLFF. Here the CDR3 DNA reads TGTGCCAGCAGTCCCTCGGGGGGCACGGTAAAACTGTTTTTT.